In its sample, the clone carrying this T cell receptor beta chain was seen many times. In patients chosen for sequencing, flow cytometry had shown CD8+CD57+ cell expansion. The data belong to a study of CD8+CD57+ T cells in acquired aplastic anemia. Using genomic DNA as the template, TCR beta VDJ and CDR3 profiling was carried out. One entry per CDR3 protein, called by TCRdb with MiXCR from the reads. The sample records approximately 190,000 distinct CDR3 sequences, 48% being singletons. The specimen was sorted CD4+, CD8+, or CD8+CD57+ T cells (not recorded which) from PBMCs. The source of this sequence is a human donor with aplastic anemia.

The CDR3 protein is CASSLGLAGDFEQYF. In DNA form, the CDR3 reads TGCGCCAGCAGCCTAGGACTAGCGGGAGATTTCGAGCAGTACTTC. V and J are TRBV4-3 and TRBJ2-7; 13 nucleotides match TRBD2. This CDR3 is 15 amino acids long. The V and J ends lost 4 bases and 6 bases, in that order; junction bases with no gene match: 6. Germline assignment: CDR1 LGHNA and CDR2 YSLEER.